These 23 T cell receptor beta chains were all obtained from the same sample, sequenced in a study of shared clonotypes between healthy human individuals. Naive-designated CD8 cells lacked CD45RO, were positively enriched for CCR7, and omitted terminally differentiated effector memory CD45RA+ cells. Profiled with immunoSEQ multiplex PCR; TCRdb holds only in-frame clones, not every one. The table has around 2,000,000 clones, about 92% seen once. Sequenced: naive CD8+ T cells from PBMCs. The receptors were sampled from a young man in good health. Some clones in this sample may be carry-over from other donors' samples.

This chain uses TRBV28 with TRBJ1-2; 9 nucleotides align to TRBD1. CDR1 and CDR2 from the germline V gene are MDHEN and SYDVKM. The CDR3 runs to 16 residues. J lost 6 bases, V lost 1 base, and 9 bases had no gene match. The CDR3: CASSLFSGQGTDGYTF. The CDR3, as DNA: TGTGCCAGCAGTTTATTTTCAGGACAGGGGACGGATGGCTACACCTTC.

The chain carries TRBV27 and TRBJ2-7, with D maybe TRBD2 (6 bases). V lost 1 base and J lost 2, with 21 bases in between. This CDR3 spans 18 amino acids. Germline loops: CDR1 MNHEY, CDR2 SMNVEV (reference sequence). In DNA form, the CDR3 reads TGTGCCAGCAGTTTATTTGGGTTTCTGGGGGAGGAGGCCTACGAGCAGTACTTC. Residues: CASSLFGFLGEEAYEQYF.

The chain employs TRBV19 and TRBJ2-2; D not resolved. This CDR3 spans 14 amino acids. Germline V gene sequence: CDR1 LNHDA, CDR2 SQIVND (reference sequence). Trimming removed 5 bases at V and 5 bases at J, with 12 bases between. CDR3 DNA: TGTGCCAGTAGTTCGTACGACTGGACCGGGGAGCTGTTTTTT. Translation gives CASSSYDWTGELFF.

To note about this clone: Other DNA variants within this sample encode the same CDR3. V gene TRBV27 combines with J gene TRBJ1-1, with D maybe TRBD1 (5 bases). Trimming removed 6 bases at V and 4 bases at J, with 15 bases between. Looked up from germline, CDR1 is MNHEY and CDR2 is SMNVEV (reference sequence). The CDR3 covers 14 residues. This CDR3 reads CASSLGGSGTEAFF. For the CDR3, the DNA is TGTGCCAGCAGCCTTGGGGGGTCGGGCACTGAAGCTTTCTTT.

The chain has TRBV7-8 and TRBJ1-2; 7 nucleotides agree with TRBD1. Germline loops: CDR1 SGHVS, CDR2 FQNEAQ. V was pared by 9 bases and J by 4 bases, with 11 bases of the junction left unmatched. This CDR3 is 14 amino acids long. The CDR3 sequence is CARVLPGQPYGYTF. The CDR3 DNA reads as TGTGCCAGGGTCCTTCCGGGACAGCCCTATGGCTACACCTTC.

This chain joins TRBV27 and TRBJ1-2; 9 bases map to TRBD1. The CDR3 covers 16 residues. V lost 2 bases to trimming and J lost 4 bases; unmatched junction nucleotides: 8. Germline values: CDR1 MNHEY, CDR2 SMNVEV (reference sequence). The CDR3 sequence: CASSLVMGQGPYGYTF. For the CDR3, the DNA is TGTGCCAGCAGTTTAGTAATGGGACAGGGACCCTATGGCTACACCTTC.

CDR3 bases: TGCAGCGTTGACACTGAAGCTTTCTTT. Protein product: CSVDTEAFF. The chain couples TRBV29-1 to TRBJ1-1; D is uncertain. Germline-derived CDR1 and CDR2 are SQVTM and ANQGSEA. CDR3 size: 9 residues. V lost 3 bases and J lost 4, with 0 bases in between.

The rearrangement uses TRBV19 and TRBJ2-2, with no clear D. This CDR3 spans 20 amino acids. Between the trimmed V and J ends, which lost 3 bases and 0 bases, there was a span of 23 bases. CDR1 is LNHDA, CDR2 SQIVND, per germline (reference sequence). CDR3: CASSMRFIDLAIANTGELFF. The CDR3 DNA is TGTGCCAGTAGTATGAGGTTCATCGACCTGGCCATCGCGAACACCGGGGAGCTGTTTTTT.

The table lists this clone with a count of one. J is TRBJ2-1 and V is TRBV4-1, with 8 nucleotides matching TRBD2. Germline CDR1 and CDR2: MGHRA and YSYEKL. The CDR3 sequence is 17 residues long. V was clipped by 2 bases and J by 2 bases; unmatched bases: 8. CDR3 nucleotides: TGCGCCAGCAGCCAAACAATTAGCGGGATAACCTACAATGAGCAGTTCTTC. Translated: CASSQTISGITYNEQFF.

The J gene is TRBJ2-7, the V gene TRBV18; D is perhaps TRBD1 or TRBD2 (5 bases each). In germline, CDR1 is KGHSH, CDR2 LQKENI. The CDR3 is 13 amino acids. V lost 3 bases to trimming and J lost 7 bases, with 13 bases between them. CDR3 amino acids: CASSPGTPEEQYF. The CDR3 nucleotides read TGTGCCAGCTCACCTGGGACCCCTGAAGAGCAGTACTTC.

V gene TRBV7-9 combines with J gene TRBJ1-4; 8 bases fit TRBD1. Germline V CDR1 and CDR2: SEHNR, FQNEAQ (reference sequence). This CDR3 is built from 16 residues. Germline trimming cut 2 bases from V and 4 bases from J; bases unmatched to any gene: 6. The DNA of the CDR3 is TGTGCCAGCAGCTTACCGCAGGGGGCGGGTAATGAAAAACTGTTTTTT. Translated: CASSLPQGAGNEKLFF. The variable domain in full, with the rest retrieved from reference TRBV7-9 and TRBJ1-4, is DTGVSQNPRHKITKRGQNVTFRCDPISEHNRLYWYRQTLGQGPEFLTYFQNEAQLEKSRLLSDRFSAERPKGSFSTLEIQRTEQGDSAMYLCASSLPQGAGNEKLFFGSGTQLSVL.

In this sample, this clone turned up once. Other DNA variants within this sample encode the same CDR3. This chain links TRBV4-3 with TRBJ2-1, with TRBD2 matching over 12 bases. The CDR3 spans 16 residues. CDR1 is LGHNA, CDR2 YSLEER, per germline. With 3 bases clipped from V and 0 bases from J, the junction kept 0 bases outside the gene matches. The CDR3 sequence: CASSQTSGSSYNEQFF. The CDR3 nucleotides are TGCGCCAGCAGCCAGACTAGCGGGAGCTCCTACAATGAGCAGTTCTTC.

The CDR3 DNA sequence: TGTGCCAGCAGTTACTCGAAGGGGGGGCCCGAGCAGTACTTC. It yields the protein CASSYSKGGPEQYF. V gene TRBV6-6 combines with J gene TRBJ2-7; a possible D gene is TRBD2 (7 bases). This CDR3 is built from 14 residues. The V end lost 0 bases, the J end lost 6 bases, and 12 bases lay between the germline ends. CDR1 and CDR2 (germline): MNHNY, SVGAGI (reference sequence).

The chain joins TRBV9 to TRBJ2-7; tentatively, D is TRBD2 (5 bases). CDR3 size: 18 residues. CDR1 and CDR2 from the germline V gene are SGDLS and YYNGEE. Deletions cut 0 bases from V and 2 bases from J, with 21 bases between. CDR3 sequence (DNA): TGTGCCAGCAGCGTAGGGCCGGGCGAGGGCTCGGAGACCTACGAGCAGTACTTC. The encoded protein is CASSVGPGEGSETYEQYF.

The chain links TRBV27 to TRBJ1-1; D gene unclear. Germline CDR1 and CDR2: MNHEY and SMNVEV (reference sequence). Deletions cut 4 bases from V and 12 bases from J, with 12 bases between. CDR3 length equals 11 residues. The CDR3 DNA reads TGTGCCAGCAGTTCCCCTTTAAGGACTTTCTTT. Translation gives CASSSPLRTFF.

V gene TRBV4-2 combines with J gene TRBJ2-7, with TRBD2 matching 8 bases. Germline V gene sequence: CDR1 LGHNA, CDR2 YNFKEQ. J was trimmed by 0 bases and V by 6 bases; bases with no gene match: 7. This CDR3 spans 15 amino acids. This chain's CDR3 is CASRPSGRSSYEQYF. CDR3 nucleotide sequence: TGTGCCAGCAGACCCAGCGGGAGAAGCTCCTACGAGCAGTACTTC.

This clone was detected once. The J gene is TRBJ2-7, the V gene TRBV28; D gene ambiguous. The CDR3 spans 14 residues. V dropped 2 bases and J dropped 5 bases, with 13 bases sitting between them. The germline CDR1 and CDR2 sequences are MDHEN and SYDVKM. The CDR3 here is CASSLGQTPNEQYF. As DNA, the CDR3 is TGTGCCAGCAGTTTAGGCCAGACACCGAACGAGCAGTACTTC.

The chain carries TRBV19 and TRBJ2-7, with 10 nucleotides matching TRBD1. The CDR3 runs 15 residues. The V segment lost 5 bases and the J segment 2 bases; nucleotides outside the gene matches: 6. CDR1 LNHDA and CDR2 SQIVND come from the germline V gene (reference sequence). The CDR3 reads CASSHRTGGTYEQYF. CDR3 coding DNA: TGTGCCAGTAGTCACCGGACAGGGGGGACCTACGAGCAGTACTTC.

The chain is built from TRBV4-2 and TRBJ2-7, with D perhaps given as TRBD1 or TRBD2 (6 bases each). The CDR3 runs to 17 residues. Germline CDR1 is LGHNA and CDR2 is YNFKEQ. V was trimmed by 5 bases and J by 3 bases, leaving 23 bases between them. The CDR3 DNA reads TGTGCCAGCAGCGAAGGGGGAGTCTTAGCGGAGTTCTACGAGCAGTACTTC. Translation: CASSEGGVLAEFYEQYF.

The DNA of the CDR3 is TGTGCCTCTAGGGGGACAGGGGGATGGAACACTGAAGCTTTCTTT. It translates to CASRGTGGWNTEAFF. The chain employs TRBV28 and TRBJ1-1; 11 bases map to TRBD1. J was trimmed by 1 base and V by 11 bases; bases with no gene match: 9. The CDR3 is made up of 15 amino acids. In germline, CDR1 is MDHEN, CDR2 SYDVKM.

The V call is TRBV4-2, the J call TRBJ2-3; TRBD2 is a possible D gene (9 bases). Per germline, CDR1 LGHNA and CDR2 YNFKEQ. Trimming cost V 4 bases and J 3 bases, with 32 bases left between them. CDR3 length equals 21 residues. The DNA for the CDR3 is TGTGCCAGCAGCCCACCGGACAGGGCCCGACTAGCGGAGGGGGGGACAGATACGCAGTATTTT. Protein: CASSPPDRARLAEGGTDTQYF.

The J gene is TRBJ2-3, the V gene TRBV13, with 8 bases fitting TRBD1. The V and J ends lost 5 bases and 1 base, in that order; junction bases with no gene match: 2. Germline CDR1 PRHDT, CDR2 FYEKMQ (reference sequence). The CDR3 extends over 14 amino acids. CDR3 nucleotides: TGTGCCAGCAGCCCGACAGGGGGCACAGATACGCAGTATTTT. This translates into CASSPTGGTDTQYF.

The chain joins TRBV7-3 to TRBJ2-7; D is possibly TRBD2 (7 bases). Germline values: CDR1 SGHTA, CDR2 FQGTGA. This CDR3 region has 16 residues. V shed 1 base and J shed 3 bases, with 16 bases lying between them. The CDR3 DNA reads as TGTGCCAGCAGCTTAAACGGCGGGGGCAGCGACTACGAGCAGTACTTC. This sequence encodes CASSLNGGGSDYEQYF.